Shown below are 10 T cell receptor beta chains from a single sample sequenced in a study of spatial heterogeneity in lung cancer (dated by TCRdb to between 2018 and 2021). The sample's time point, from its label and the paper: sample taken at primary tumor resection. Whole RNA extracted from tumor and nontumor lung tissue, or from cryopreserved PBMC samples, was used for TCR sequencing without cell sorting. The library came from 5' RACE. The sequencing machine was a NextSeq 500. TCRdb passed the public sequencing reads through fastp at Q25 and MiXCR, retaining productive beta sequences. For every CDR3 protein sequence, its rows merge into one entry that carries the most common genes and DNA. This sample gives tens of thousands of distinct CDR3 sequences in total; around 5.2% of them show up just once. Roughly 25% of the sample lies in the top ten. The source was PBMCs, collected at surgery. The receptors were sampled from a female donor with early-stage non-small cell lung cancer.

This clonotype has a count of ten or more. CDR3 in amino acids: CSAILQGLTEAFF. The DNA for the CDR3 is TGCAGCGCCATCCTCCAGGGGCTCACTGAAGCTTTCTTT. The V call is TRBV29-1, the J call TRBJ1-1; tentatively, D is TRBD1 (6 bases). Trimming removed 7 bases at V and 4 bases at J, with 16 bases between. Germline V lookup: CDR1 SQVTM, CDR2 ANQGSEA. The CDR3 consists of 13 residues.

In its sample, this clonotype was seen many times. The CDR3 region is CASSPPFGNEQFF. The CDR3 DNA reads as TGTGCCAGCAGCCCGCCGTTCGGCAATGAGCAGTTCTTC. The gene calls are TRBV5-4 and TRBJ2-1; D is ambiguous. Germline V gene sequence: CDR1 SGHNT, CDR2 YYREEE (reference sequence). CDR3 length: 13 amino acids. V lost 4 bases and J lost 6, with 11 bases in between.

This clonotype came up many times. The J gene is TRBJ1-6, the V gene TRBV20-1, with D tentatively TRBD1 (5 bases). Trimming stripped 2 bases from V and 14 bases from J, with 16 bases between. The length of the CDR3 is 13 residues. Germline values: CDR1 DFQATT, CDR2 SNEGSKA (reference sequence). The CDR3 loop reads CSARRGTSEALHF. CDR3 sequence (DNA): TGCAGTGCTAGAAGGGGCACCTCGGAGGCCCTCCACTTT.

This clonotype was counted many times. V gene TRBV15 combines with J gene TRBJ2-6; D is undetermined. CDR3 size: 15 residues. Per germline, CDR1 LNHNV and CDR2 YYDKDF (reference sequence). With 1 base removed from V and 4 bases from J, the gap between germline ends came to 8 bases. CDR3 sequence reads: CATSRVQSGANVLTF. The DNA for the CDR3 is TGTGCCACCAGCAGAGTCCAGTCCGGGGCCAACGTCCTGACTTTC.

At least ten counts were recorded for this clonotype. V gene TRBV3-1 combines with J gene TRBJ2-3, with D possibly TRBD2 on 6 matching bases. This CDR3 has 15 residues. The V end was cut by 4 bases, the J end by 4 bases, with 15 bases between. CDR1 and CDR2 from the germline V gene are LGHDT and YNNKEL (reference sequence). CDR3 sequence reads: CASSRGWEASDTQYF. CDR3 bases: TGTGCCAGCAGCCGGGGCTGGGAGGCTTCAGATACGCAGTATTTT.

This clonotype occurred a few times. The CDR3 spells CASSQLGGVKLFF. CDR3 DNA: TGTGCCAGCAGCCAGCTCGGGGGGGTAAAACTGTTTTTT. The V gene is TRBV14, the J gene TRBJ1-4; maybe TRBD1 (5 bases). Trimming pared 3 bases from V and 10 bases from J, leaving 12 bases between. The CDR3 consists of 13 residues. Looked up from germline, CDR1 is SGHDN and CDR2 is FVKESK.

This chain uses TRBV1 with TRBJ1-3. TRBV1 is reported as a pseudogene. This CDR3 region has 15 residues. The CDR3 nucleotides are TGCACCAGCAGCCAAGTCTCGGGGGCTGGAAACACCATATATTTT. Its translation is CTSSQVSGAGNTIYF.

This clonotype was observed at least ten times. The J gene is TRBJ1-3, the V gene TRBV27, with 8 bases lining up with TRBD1. This CDR3 has 16 residues. Looked up from germline, CDR1 is MNHEY and CDR2 is SMNVEV (reference sequence). Trimming removed 2 bases from V and 4 bases from J; junction bases left unmatched: 7. The CDR3 here is CASSLHPGTGGNTIYF. The CDR3 DNA follows: TGTGCCAGCAGTTTACACCCCGGGACAGGAGGAAACACCATATATTTT.

This clonotype was recorded at least ten times. V gene TRBV7-9 combines with J gene TRBJ2-1; the match to TRBD1 covers 9 bases. Germline-derived CDR1 and CDR2 are SEHNR and FQNEAQ (reference sequence). The CDR3 contains 16 residues. V was clipped by 4 bases and J by 1 base; unmatched bases: 5. CDR3 residues: CASSSFGTGSYNEQFF. CDR3 DNA: TGTGCCAGCAGCTCCTTCGGGACAGGGTCCTACAATGAGCAGTTCTTC.

The V gene is TRBV7-3, the J gene TRBJ2-2; D is unresolved. The germline gives CDR1 SGHTA, CDR2 FQGTGA. This CDR3 has 13 amino acids. Trimming removed 5 bases from V and 2 bases from J, with 6 bases in between. This chain's CDR3 is CASSRTNTGELFF. CDR3 DNA: TGTGCCAGCAGCCGTACAAACACCGGGGAGCTGTTTTTT.